The 2 T cell receptor beta chains listed next were all sequenced from one sample in a study of blood T cell repertoires in COVID-19. Assay used: immunoSEQ multiplex PCR; TCRdb lists only in-frame clones, some missing. The table has approximately 120,000 clones, 88% seen once. The sequenced sample consisted of peripheral blood. These receptors were obtained from a human donor in a cohort sampled during active COVID-19.

This rearrangement joins TRBV11-2 to TRBJ2-3; possibly TRBD1 for D (6 bases). The CDR3 spans 16 residues. Looked up from germline, CDR1 is SGHAT and CDR2 is FQNNGV. V lost 5 bases and J lost 4, with 19 bases in between. In nucleotides, the CDR3 is TGTGCCAGCAGCAGACAACAGGGTTGGTTGCCAGATACGCAGTATTTT. This sequence encodes CASSRQQGWLPDTQYF. The full variable domain, with the rest looked up from reference TRBV11-2 and TRBJ2-3, is EAGVAQSPRYKIIEKRQSVAFWCNPISGHATLYWYQQILGQGPKLLIQFQNNGVVDDSQLPKDRFSAERLKGVDSTLKIQPAKLEDSAVYLCASSRQQGWLPDTQYFGPGTRLTVL.

The chain uses TRBV5-7 and TRBJ1-2, with 8 positions matching TRBD1. TRBV5-7 is filed as an ORF, its function uncertain. CDR3 length: 14 residues. The trim removed 3 bases at V and 7 bases at J, leaving 8 bases unmatched. This CDR3 reads CASSSPGGVFGYTF. CDR3 DNA: TGTGCCAGCAGCTCCCCAGGGGGCGTCTTTGGCTACACCTTC.